The 29 T cell receptor beta chains in this list originate from one sample, sequenced in a study of blood T cell repertoires in COVID-19. Only in-frame clones appear in the TCRdb table, and some are missing; sequencing was by immunoSEQ multiplex PCR. This table has about 210,000 clones, over 60% appearing once. The specimen was peripheral blood. Receptors were obtained from a woman in her seventies with acute or convalescent COVID-19.

Here the CDR3 DNA reads TGTGCCAGCAGCGTCCGGGACAGCGAACGGGAGACCCAGTACTTC. Its translation: CASSVRDSERETQYF. V usage is TRBV9 and J usage is TRBJ2-5; 7 bases match TRBD1. V shed 2 bases, J shed 5 bases, and the junction held 9 bases outside the gene matches. CDR1 SGDLS and CDR2 YYNGEE come from the germline V gene. The CDR3 contains 15 residues.

The chain recombines TRBV5-1 with TRBJ2-5; D perhaps matches TRBD2 (6 bases). V dropped 0 bases and J dropped 5 bases, with 11 bases sitting between them. The CDR3 runs 14 residues. The germline V gene has CDR1 SGHRS and CDR2 YFSETQ. The CDR3 nucleotides read TGCGCCAGCAGCTTGGCTTCGGGAGTGGAGACCCAGTACTTC. Translated: CASSLASGVETQYF.

The chain combines TRBV30 with TRBJ1-2; a possible D gene is TRBD1 (5 bases). Germline loops: CDR1 GTSNPN, CDR2 SVGIG (reference sequence). Trimming removed 4 bases from V and 8 bases from J, with 29 bases in between. The length of the CDR3 is 17 residues. CDR3 sequence: CAWTPKGQGKTARGYTF. The CDR3 bases are TGTGCCTGGACCCCTAAGGGGCAGGGAAAAACAGCGCGGGGCTACACCTTC.

This sequence joins TRBV7-2 and TRBJ2-1, with TRBD2 matching over 8 bases. The germline V gene has CDR1 SGHTA and CDR2 FQGNSA. The V segment lost 1 base and the J segment 3 bases; nucleotides outside the gene matches: 2. CDR3 length equals 15 residues. The CDR3, as DNA: TGTGCCAGCAGCTTAGGACGGGGGGGCTACAATGAGCAGTTCTTC. Translating it yields CASSLGRGGYNEQFF.

The rearrangement links TRBV5-8 to TRBJ1-1; 8 positions agree with TRBD1. Per germline, CDR1 SGHTS and CDR2 YDEGEE. V lost 2 bases and J lost 1; bases outside the gene matches: 1. The CDR3 consists of 14 residues. CDR3 in amino acids: CASSFDRGNTEAFF. CDR3 sequence (DNA): TGTGCCAGCAGCTTTGACAGGGGGAACACTGAAGCTTTCTTT.

The chain joins TRBV3-1 (or the pseudogene TRBV3-2) to TRBJ2-2; 8 positions match TRBD2. J gave up 2 bases and V 2 bases, and 7 bases lay outside the gene matches. This CDR3 has 17 amino acids. CDR1 and CDR2 (germline): LGHDT, YNNKEL (reference sequence). The CDR3 here is CASSQIAGGANTGELFF. The CDR3, as DNA: TGTGCCAGCAGCCAAATCGCCGGGGGGGCAAACACCGGGGAGCTGTTTTTT.

The chain links TRBV6-2 or TRBV6-3 to TRBJ1-2; 8 nucleotides line up with TRBD1. V trimming: 5 bases; J trimming: 5 bases; junction bases outside the gene matches: 10. The CDR3 is made up of 15 amino acids. Germline V gene data show CDR1 as MNHEY and CDR2 as SVGEGT. This CDR3 reads CASSDPGTGAYGYTF. CDR3 DNA: TGTGCCAGCAGTGACCCCGGGACAGGTGCATATGGCTACACCTTC.

The chain joins TRBV29-1 to TRBJ2-1; D gene unclear. The CDR3 loop spans 12 amino acids. Germline CDR1 reads SQVTM; CDR2 reads ANQGSEA. V gave up 4 bases and J gave up 4 bases, with 8 bases separating them. CDR3: CSVVFSYNEQFF. The CDR3 DNA sequence: TGCAGCGTTGTTTTCAGTTACAATGAGCAGTTCTTC.

The chain is built from TRBV9 and TRBJ2-5; TRBD1 agrees at 8 bases. Germline values: CDR1 SGDLS, CDR2 YYNGEE. After removal of 3 bases from V and 5 bases from J, the junction contained 9 bases not matched to a gene. This CDR3 is built from 15 residues. The DNA for the CDR3 is TGTGCCAGCAGCGCCCGAAGGACAGGGCGGGAGACCCAGTACTTC. Residues: CASSARRTGRETQYF.

The CDR3 DNA reads TGTGCCATCAGCATTGGACTAGCGGGGGGCACAGATACGCAGTATTTT. Its protein is CAISIGLAGGTDTQYF. This rearrangement joins TRBV10-3 to TRBJ2-3, with TRBD2 matching 13 bases. This CDR3 is built from 16 residues. Germline-derived CDR1 and CDR2 are ENHRY and SYGVKD. V gave up 6 bases and J gave up 1 base; unmatched junction bases: 4.

The rearrangement links TRBV19 to TRBJ1-5; TRBD1 aligns across 7 bases. There are 16 residues in the CDR3. Trimming removed 6 bases from V and 0 bases from J; junction bases left unmatched: 8. The germline CDR1 and CDR2 sequences are LNHDA and SQIVND (reference sequence). The CDR3 DNA is TGTGCCAGTAGCTACTCGACAGGGATTAGCAATCAGCCCCAGCATTTT. Translating gives CASSYSTGISNQPQHF.

The rearrangement links TRBV6-1 to TRBJ2-7; 10 bases map to TRBD1. The V gene's germline CDR1 is MNHNS and CDR2 SASEGT. The CDR3 has 15 amino acids. Trimming took 3 bases from V and 3 from J; bases not matched to a gene: 5. The CDR3 sequence is CASSDSGTGDYEQYV. DNA of the CDR3: TGTGCCAGCAGTGACTCCGGGACAGGGGACTACGAGCAGTACGTC.

This clone occurred a few times. V usage is TRBV2 and J usage is TRBJ1-5; TRBD1 aligns across 9 bases. V trimming: 6 bases; J trimming: 4 bases; junction bases outside the gene matches: 4. Germline V gives CDR1 SNHLY, CDR2 FYNNEI. CDR3 size: 14 residues. CDR3 nucleotide sequence: TGTGCCAGCAGCGTCGGGACAGGGAATCAGCCCCAGCATTTT. Translated, it gives CASSVGTGNQPQHF.

V and J are TRBV5-5 and TRBJ2-2; 12 bases are a match to TRBD2. In germline, CDR1 is SGHKS, CDR2 YYEKEE (reference sequence). Trimming removed 4 bases from V and 4 bases from J; junction bases left unmatched: 5. The CDR3 runs to 16 residues. Written as DNA, the CDR3 is TGTGCCAGCAGCCGTCTAGCGGGGGGGCTCACCGGGGAGCTGTTTTTT. This encodes CASSRLAGGLTGELFF.

This clone has only one observation. The chain links TRBV5-1 to TRBJ2-2; 10 bases map to TRBD1. V was clipped by 0 bases and J by 3 bases; unmatched bases: 2. Per the germline V gene, CDR1 is SGHRS and CDR2 is YFSETQ. CDR3 length: 16 amino acids. The CDR3 loop is CASSLAGTGDTGELFF. CDR3 DNA sequence: TGCGCCAGCAGCTTGGCCGGGACAGGGGACACCGGGGAGCTGTTTTTT.

CDR3 DNA sequence: TGTGCCCCAATGTCGGGGGGCCCCTCCTACGAGCAGTACGTC. It specifies CAPMSGGPSYEQYV. The J gene is TRBJ2-7, the V gene TRBV24-1; TRBD2 is a possible D gene (7 bases). The CDR3 runs 14 residues. V was trimmed by 12 bases and J by 0 bases, leaving 17 bases between them. CDR1 is KGHDR and CDR2 is SFDVKD in the germline V gene.

The chain uses TRBV5-5 and TRBJ1-5; D is undetermined. The CDR3 is made up of 15 amino acids. V dropped 5 bases and J dropped 1 base, with 13 bases sitting between them. Germline assignment: CDR1 SGHKS and CDR2 YYEKEE (reference sequence). CDR3 amino acids: CASSLTGRSNQPQHF. The CDR3 region has the DNA TGTGCCAGCAGTCTAACCGGGAGAAGCAATCAGCCCCAGCATTTT.

The V and J genes are TRBV12-3 or TRBV12-4 and TRBJ1-1; D is perhaps TRBD1 (6 bases). V was shortened by 6 bases and J by 7 bases, with 15 bases between the two germline ends. The CDR3 is 13 amino acids. For the CDR3, the DNA is TGTGCCAGCAGCGCTAAGGACAGCCGTGAAGCTTTCTTT. Its protein product is CASSAKDSREAFF.

This chain uses TRBV5-1 with TRBJ2-5; a possible D gene is TRBD2 (7 bases). In germline, CDR1 is SGHRS, CDR2 YFSETQ. The CDR3 contains 15 residues. Trimming shortened V by 4 bases and J by 5 bases, and 18 bases separated the two germline ends. The CDR3 loop is CASSRLGGRGETQYF. The CDR3 nucleotides read TGCGCCAGCAGCCGCCTCGGGGGGCGCGGGGAGACCCAGTACTTC.

The chain has TRBV14 and TRBJ1-1; D ambiguous. The germline V gene has CDR1 SGHDN and CDR2 FVKESK. The length of the CDR3 is 13 residues. V shed 1 base and J shed 9 bases, with 12 bases lying between them. CDR3 coding DNA: TGTGCCAGCAGCCAAGGCGGGAACAATCAAGCTTTCTTT. Its protein product is CASSQGGNNQAFF.

CDR3 coding DNA: TGTGCCAGCAGCTTAGGATCAGCGGGGGACGGGGAGACCCAGTACTTC. Its translation: CASSLGSAGDGETQYF. This sequence joins TRBV7-6 and TRBJ2-5, with 8 nucleotides matching TRBD2. Looked up from germline, CDR1 is SGHVS and CDR2 is FNYEAQ. CDR3 length equals 16 residues. V lost 1 base to trimming and J lost 5 bases; unmatched junction nucleotides: 9.

This clone was recorded at least ten times. The gene calls are TRBV5-8 and TRBJ2-7; 9 bases agree with TRBD2. Germline CDR1 SGHTS, CDR2 YDEGEE. V was clipped by 4 bases and J by 2 bases; unmatched bases: 7. This CDR3 is 15 amino acids long. CDR3 sequence: CASSRGLASTYEQYV. The DNA for the CDR3 is TGTGCCAGCAGCCGAGGACTAGCGTCAACCTACGAGCAGTACGTC.

V gene TRBV5-6 combines with J gene TRBJ1-1; D not resolved. In germline, CDR1 is SGHDT, CDR2 YYEEEE. The V and J ends lost 4 bases and 7 bases respectively, with 11 bases between them. The CDR3 consists of 12 residues. The CDR3 nucleotides are TGTGCCAGCAGCCTGAAGGAGAGTGAAGCTTTCTTT. This gives the protein CASSLKESEAFF.

The chain recombines TRBV7-3 with TRBJ2-5, with 12 bases fitting TRBD2. Trimming at V came to 4 bases and at J to 3 bases, leaving 6 bases not matched to a gene. Looked up from germline, CDR1 is SGHTA and CDR2 is FQGTGA. The CDR3 loop spans 16 amino acids. The DNA for the CDR3 is TGTGCCAGCAGCTCCGGACTAGCGGGGCAGGAAGAGACCCAGTACTTC. This sequence encodes CASSSGLAGQEETQYF.

This chain links TRBV10-1 with TRBJ2-7, with TRBD2 identical over 10 bases. With V trimmed by 11 bases and J by 7 bases, 26 bases remained unmatched. Germline V gives CDR1 WNHNN, CDR2 SYGVQD (reference sequence). The CDR3 length is 18 residues. The CDR3 DNA sequence: TGCGCCGACCCCCCCCCGTTCTGGGCTAGCGGGGGCCGGGGGGAGCAGTACGTC. Translation gives CADPPPFWASGGRGEQYV.

The chain links TRBV3-1 (or the pseudogene TRBV3-2) to TRBJ1-1; TRBD1 is a possible D gene (5 bases). CDR1 LGHDT and CDR2 YNNKEL come from the germline V gene (reference sequence). V was shortened by 0 bases and J by 5 bases, with 7 bases between the two germline ends. The CDR3 loop spans 13 amino acids. The CDR3, as DNA: TGTGCCAGCAGCCAAGAGGGGACTACTGAAGCTTTCTTT. Encoded protein: CASSQEGTTEAFF.

The chain combines TRBV5-1 with TRBJ2-5; 7 bases line up with TRBD2. Trimming at V came to 4 bases and at J to 5 bases, leaving 8 bases not matched to a gene. Germline CDR1 SGHRS, CDR2 YFSETQ. The CDR3 consists of 14 residues. For the CDR3, the DNA is TGCGCCAGCAGCCTGGGCGGGAGTGCGGAGACCCAGTACTTC. It specifies CASSLGGSAETQYF. The full variable domain, rest sourced from reference TRBV5-1 and TRBJ2-5, is KAGVTQTPRYLIKTRGQQVTLSCSPISGHRSVSWYQQTPGQGLQFLFEYFSETQRNKGNFPGRFSGRQFSNSRSEMNVSTLELGDSALYLCASSLGGSAETQYFGPGTRLLVL.

V is TRBV6-6 and J is TRBJ2-7; 8 nucleotides align to TRBD1. Germline V gene sequence: CDR1 MNHNY, CDR2 SVGAGI (reference sequence). This CDR3 contains 15 residues. J gave up 2 bases and V 2 bases, and 5 bases lay outside the gene matches. CDR3 DNA: TGTGCCAGCAGTTACCCGACAGGGGCCACCTACGAGCAGTACTTC. Amino acid sequence: CASSYPTGATYEQYF.

The table lists this clone with a count of one. The chain links TRBV5-3 to TRBJ1-1, with 8 bases that match TRBD1. TRBV5-3 is marked as an open reading frame, function uncertain. The CDR3 is 13 amino acids. The junction had 1 base not matched to a gene; V was cut back by 3 bases and J by 3 bases. The CDR3 sequence is CARSSDRDTEAFF. The DNA of the CDR3 is TGTGCCAGAAGCTCGGACAGGGACACTGAAGCTTTCTTT.